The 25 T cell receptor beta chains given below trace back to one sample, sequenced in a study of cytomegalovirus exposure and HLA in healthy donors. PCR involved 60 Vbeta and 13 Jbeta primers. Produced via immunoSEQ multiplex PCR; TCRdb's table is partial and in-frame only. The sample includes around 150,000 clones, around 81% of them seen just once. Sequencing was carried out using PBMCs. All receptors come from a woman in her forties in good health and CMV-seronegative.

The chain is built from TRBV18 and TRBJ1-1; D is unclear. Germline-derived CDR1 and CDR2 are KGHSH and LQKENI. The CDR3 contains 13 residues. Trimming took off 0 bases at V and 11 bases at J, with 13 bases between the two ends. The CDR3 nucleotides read TGTGCCAGCTCACCACCAGGTCTGGGCGCGGCTTTCTTT. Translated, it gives CASSPPGLGAAFF.

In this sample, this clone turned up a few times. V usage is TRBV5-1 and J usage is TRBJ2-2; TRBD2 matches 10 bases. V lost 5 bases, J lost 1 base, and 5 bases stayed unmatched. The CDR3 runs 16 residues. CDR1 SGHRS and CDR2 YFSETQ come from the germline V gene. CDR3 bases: TGCGCCAGCAGTCGGACTAGCGGAAGGAACACCGGGGAGCTGTTTTTT. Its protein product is CASSRTSGRNTGELFF.

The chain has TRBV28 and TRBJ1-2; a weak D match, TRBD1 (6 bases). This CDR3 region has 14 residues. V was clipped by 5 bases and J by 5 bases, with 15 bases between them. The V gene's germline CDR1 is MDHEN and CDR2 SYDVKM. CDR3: CASSPRTASYGYTF. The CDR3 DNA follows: TGTGCCAGCAGTCCTCGGACAGCCTCGTATGGCTACACCTTC.

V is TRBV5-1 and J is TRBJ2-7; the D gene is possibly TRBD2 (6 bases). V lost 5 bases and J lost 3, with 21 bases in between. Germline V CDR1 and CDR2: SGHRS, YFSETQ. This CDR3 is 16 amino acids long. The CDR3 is CASSPTEGGLGYEQYF. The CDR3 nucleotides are TGCGCCAGCAGTCCCACAGAGGGAGGTTTGGGCTACGAGCAGTACTTC. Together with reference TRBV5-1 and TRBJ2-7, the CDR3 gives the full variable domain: KAGVTQTPRYLIKTRGQQVTLSCSPISGHRSVSWYQQTPGQGLQFLFEYFSETQRNKGNFPGRFSGRQFSNSRSEMNVSTLELGDSALYLCASSPTEGGLGYEQYFGPGTRLTVT.

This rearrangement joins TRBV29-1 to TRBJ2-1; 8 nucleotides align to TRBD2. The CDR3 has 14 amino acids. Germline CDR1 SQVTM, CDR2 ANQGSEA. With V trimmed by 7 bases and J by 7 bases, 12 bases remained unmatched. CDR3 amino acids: CSASGSKGPNEQFF. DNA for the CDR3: TGCAGCGCAAGCGGGAGCAAGGGTCCTAATGAGCAGTTCTTC.

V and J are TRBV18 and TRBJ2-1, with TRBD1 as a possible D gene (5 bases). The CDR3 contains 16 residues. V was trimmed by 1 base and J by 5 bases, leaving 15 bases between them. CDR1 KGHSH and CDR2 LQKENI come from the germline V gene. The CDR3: CASSPLQVTGDNEQFF. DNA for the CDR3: TGTGCCAGCTCACCACTGCAGGTCACAGGAGACAATGAGCAGTTCTTC.

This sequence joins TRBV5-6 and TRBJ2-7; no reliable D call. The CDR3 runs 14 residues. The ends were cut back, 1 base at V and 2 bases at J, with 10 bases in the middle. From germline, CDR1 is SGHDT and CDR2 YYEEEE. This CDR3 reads CASSLINSPYEQYF. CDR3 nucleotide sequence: TGTGCCAGCAGCTTGATTAATTCCCCCTACGAGCAGTACTTC.

CDR3 region: CASSSGTTTDTQYF. The CDR3 coding sequence is TGTGCCAGCAGCTCGGGGACTACCACAGATACGCAGTATTTT. V usage is TRBV7-2 and J usage is TRBJ2-3; 7 nucleotides agree with TRBD2. Trimming removed 4 bases from V and 2 bases from J; junction bases left unmatched: 3. Germline V CDR1 and CDR2: SGHTA, FQGNSA. The CDR3 runs to 14 residues.

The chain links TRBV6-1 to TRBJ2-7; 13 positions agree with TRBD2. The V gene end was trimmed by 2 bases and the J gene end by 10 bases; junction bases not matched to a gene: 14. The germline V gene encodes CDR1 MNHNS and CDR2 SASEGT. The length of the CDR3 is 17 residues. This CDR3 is CASSELTTGTSGEAQYF. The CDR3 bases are TGTGCCAGCAGTGAACTCACGACAGGGACTAGCGGGGAGGCACAGTACTTC.

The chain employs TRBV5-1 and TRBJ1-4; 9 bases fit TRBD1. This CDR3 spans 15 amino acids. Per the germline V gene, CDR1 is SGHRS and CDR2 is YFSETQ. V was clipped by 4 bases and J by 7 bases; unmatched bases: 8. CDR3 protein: CASSARTGASEKLFF. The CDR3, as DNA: TGCGCCAGCAGCGCCCGGACAGGGGCCAGTGAAAAACTGTTTTTT.

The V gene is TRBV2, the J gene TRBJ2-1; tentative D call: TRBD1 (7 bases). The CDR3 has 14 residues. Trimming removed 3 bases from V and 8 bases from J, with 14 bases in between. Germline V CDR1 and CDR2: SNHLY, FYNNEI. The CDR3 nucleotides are TGTGCCAGCAGTGACAGGGGGGAAGCCGATGAGCAGTTCTTC. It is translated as CASSDRGEADEQFF.

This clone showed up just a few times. In nucleotides, the CDR3 is TGTGCCAGCACCCTGGGGCGGCGAGCCTACGAGCAGTACTTC. It translates to CASTLGRRAYEQYF. V usage is TRBV5-6 and J usage is TRBJ2-5; D perhaps matches TRBD1 (5 bases). The end of the DNA aligns better with TRBJ2-7, so the J call may be wrong. Per germline, CDR1 SGHDT and CDR2 YYEEEE. This CDR3 comprises 14 residues.

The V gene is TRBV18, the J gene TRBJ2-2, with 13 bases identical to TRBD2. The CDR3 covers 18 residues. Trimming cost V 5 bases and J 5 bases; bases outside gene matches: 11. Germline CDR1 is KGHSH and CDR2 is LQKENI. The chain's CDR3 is CASSSRTSGSIGTGELFF. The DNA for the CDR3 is TGTGCCAGCTCATCGCGGACTAGCGGGAGTATCGGGACCGGGGAGCTGTTTTTT.

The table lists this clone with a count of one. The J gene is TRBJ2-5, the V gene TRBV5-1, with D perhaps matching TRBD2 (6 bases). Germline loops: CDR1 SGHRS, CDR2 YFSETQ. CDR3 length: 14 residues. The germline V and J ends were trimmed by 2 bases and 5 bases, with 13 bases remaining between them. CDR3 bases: TGCGCCAGCAGCTTAAACGGGGGAGAGGAGACCCAGTACTTC. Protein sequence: CASSLNGGEETQYF.

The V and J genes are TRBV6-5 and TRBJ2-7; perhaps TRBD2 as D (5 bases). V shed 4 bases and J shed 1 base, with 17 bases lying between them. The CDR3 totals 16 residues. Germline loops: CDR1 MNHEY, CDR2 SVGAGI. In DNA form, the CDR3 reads TGTGCCAGCAGTTTGGCGGGTGGTAGCGCGTCCTACGAGCAGTACTTC. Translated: CASSLAGGSASYEQYF.

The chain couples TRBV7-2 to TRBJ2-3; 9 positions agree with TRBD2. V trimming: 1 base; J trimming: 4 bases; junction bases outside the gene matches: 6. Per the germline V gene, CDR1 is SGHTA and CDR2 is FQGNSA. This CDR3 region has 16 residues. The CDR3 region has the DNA TGTGCCAGCAGCTTAGTCTCTAGCGGGACAGCAGATACGCAGTATTTT. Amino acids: CASSLVSSGTADTQYF.

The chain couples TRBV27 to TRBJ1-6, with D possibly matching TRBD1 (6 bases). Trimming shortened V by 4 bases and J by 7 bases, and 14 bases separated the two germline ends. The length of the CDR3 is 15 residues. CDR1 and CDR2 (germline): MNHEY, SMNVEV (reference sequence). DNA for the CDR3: TGTGCCAGCAGTTCCCAACAGACAGGAAATTCACCCCTCCACTTT. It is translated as CASSSQQTGNSPLHF.

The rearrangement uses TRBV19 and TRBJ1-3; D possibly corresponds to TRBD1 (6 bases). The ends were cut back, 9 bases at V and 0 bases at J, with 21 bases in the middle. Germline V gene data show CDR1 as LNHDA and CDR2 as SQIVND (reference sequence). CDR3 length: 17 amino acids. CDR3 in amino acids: CASRNLQGASSGNTIYF. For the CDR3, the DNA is TGTGCCAGCCGGAACCTACAGGGCGCAAGCTCTGGAAACACCATATATTTT.

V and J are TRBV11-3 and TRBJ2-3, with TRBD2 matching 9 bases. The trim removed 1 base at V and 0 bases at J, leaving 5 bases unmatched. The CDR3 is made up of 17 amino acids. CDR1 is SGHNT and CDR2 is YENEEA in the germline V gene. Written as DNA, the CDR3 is TGTGCCAGCAGCTTAGGGATGACTAGCGGCAGCACAGATACGCAGTATTTT. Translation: CASSLGMTSGSTDTQYF.

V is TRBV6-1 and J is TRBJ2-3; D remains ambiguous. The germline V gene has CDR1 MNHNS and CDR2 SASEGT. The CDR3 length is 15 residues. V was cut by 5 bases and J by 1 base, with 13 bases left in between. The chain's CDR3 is CASSLGPRGTDTQYF. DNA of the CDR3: TGTGCCAGCAGTTTGGGTCCTCGGGGCACAGATACGCAGTATTTT.

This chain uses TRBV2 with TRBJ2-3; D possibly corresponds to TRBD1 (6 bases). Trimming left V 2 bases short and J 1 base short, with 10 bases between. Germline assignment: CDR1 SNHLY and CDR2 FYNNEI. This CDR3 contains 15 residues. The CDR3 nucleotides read TGTGCCAGCAGTGAACTGGGGGCCCGCACAGATACGCAGTATTTT. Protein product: CASSELGARTDTQYF.

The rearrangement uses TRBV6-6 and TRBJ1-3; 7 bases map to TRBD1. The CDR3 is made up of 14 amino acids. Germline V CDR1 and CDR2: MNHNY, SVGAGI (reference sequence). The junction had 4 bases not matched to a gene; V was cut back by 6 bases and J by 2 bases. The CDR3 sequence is CASRTGAPGNTIYF. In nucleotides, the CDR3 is TGTGCCAGCAGAACAGGGGCTCCTGGAAACACCATATATTTT.

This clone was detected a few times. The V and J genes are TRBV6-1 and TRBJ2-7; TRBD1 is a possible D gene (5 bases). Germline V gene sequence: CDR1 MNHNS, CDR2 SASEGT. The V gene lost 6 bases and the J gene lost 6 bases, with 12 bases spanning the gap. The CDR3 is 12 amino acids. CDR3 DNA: TGTGCCAGCAGGGACAAGGGGTCCGAGCAGTACTTC. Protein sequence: CASRDKGSEQYF.

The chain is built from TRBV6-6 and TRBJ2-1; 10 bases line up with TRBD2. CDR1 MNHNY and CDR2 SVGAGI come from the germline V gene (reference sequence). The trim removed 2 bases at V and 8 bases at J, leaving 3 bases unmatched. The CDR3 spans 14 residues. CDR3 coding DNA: TGTGCCAGCAGTTACGGGCTAGCGGGAGATGAGCAGTTCTTC. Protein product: CASSYGLAGDEQFF.

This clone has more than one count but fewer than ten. The CDR3 coding sequence is TGTGCCACCAGGTTAACGAAGAGCGGGCACCTCGAGCAGTACTTC. Protein: CATRLTKSGHLEQYF. V and J are TRBV6-5 and TRBJ2-7, with a weak D call TRBD2 (6 bases). Germline V CDR1 and CDR2: MNHEY, SVGAGI. V was trimmed by 10 bases and J by 6 bases, leaving 25 bases between them. The length of the CDR3 is 15 residues.